Below, 15 T cell receptor beta chains from the same sample are listed, as sequenced in a study of blood T cell repertoires in COVID-19. Generated by immunoSEQ multiplex PCR, the TCRdb table keeps only in-frame clones and is missing some. The sample lists 350,000 or so clones, approximately 90% occurring once. The sequenced sample was peripheral blood. The receptors here all came from a woman aged 25 to 39 with COVID-19, enrolled during active disease.

The V gene is TRBV5-1, the J gene TRBJ1-1; 8 bases line up with TRBD1. Germline-derived CDR1 and CDR2 are SGHRS and YFSETQ. With 4 bases clipped from V and 5 bases from J, the junction kept 7 bases outside the gene matches. The CDR3 length is 14 residues. The CDR3: CASSPSTGVTEAFF. CDR3 sequence (DNA): TGCGCCAGCAGCCCATCGACAGGGGTTACTGAAGCTTTCTTT.

This clone came up once. The gene calls are TRBV2 and TRBJ2-7; D remains unclear. V was shortened by 4 bases and J by 1 base, with 5 bases between the two germline ends. CDR1 and CDR2 (germline): SNHLY, FYNNEI. The CDR3 is 12 residues long. DNA for the CDR3: TGTGCCAGCAGTGGAGGATCCTACGAGCAGTACTTC. Its protein product is CASSGGSYEQYF.

This chain connects TRBV6-5 to TRBJ1-3; unclear D gene. CDR1 and CDR2 (germline): MNHEY, SVGAGI. The germline V and J ends were trimmed by 2 bases and 2 bases, with 13 bases remaining between them. This CDR3 is 16 amino acids long. Written as DNA, the CDR3 is TGTGCCAGCAGTTACACACGCCCCTCAGCTGGAAACACCATATATTTT. Translation: CASSYTRPSAGNTIYF.

Only one count was recorded for this clone. Written as DNA, the CDR3 is TGTGCCAGCAGCTTGGCCCCAGTACCTCAGGGAAACACCATATATTTT. This gives the protein CASSLAPVPQGNTIYF. The rearrangement joins TRBV5-5 to TRBJ1-3; D is unresolved. Trimming pared 0 bases from V and 4 bases from J, leaving 14 bases between. Per the germline V gene, CDR1 is SGHKS and CDR2 is YYEKEE (reference sequence). The CDR3 sequence is 16 residues long.

The genes are TRBV9 and TRBJ2-5; D possibly corresponds to TRBD2 (6 bases). Germline loops: CDR1 SGDLS, CDR2 YYNGEE. The CDR3 consists of 15 residues. With 2 bases removed from V and 0 bases from J, the gap between germline ends came to 11 bases. The CDR3 DNA is TGTGCCAGCAGCGTCGGGACTCGTGACCAAGAGACCCAGTACTTC. As protein: CASSVGTRDQETQYF.

This chain connects TRBV6-5 to TRBJ1-2; weak D call: TRBD1 (5 bases). The germline CDR1 and CDR2 sequences are MNHEY and SVGAGI. CDR3 length: 14 residues. Trimming took 4 bases from V and 4 from J, leaving 13 bases between them. CDR3 coding DNA: TGTGCCAGCAGTTGGGGGGTTTCGGGCTATGGCTACACCTTC. Its protein product is CASSWGVSGYGYTF.

The rearrangement joins TRBV7-9 to TRBJ2-2, with a tentative D call TRBD2 (5 bases). V lost 6 bases to trimming and J lost 5 bases, with 22 bases between them. This CDR3 has 17 residues. Germline lookup yields CDR1 SEHNR and CDR2 FQNEAQ (reference sequence). CDR3 residues: CASSTDVRAMGTGELFF. The DNA for the CDR3 is TGTGCCAGCAGTACCGATGTGAGGGCAATGGGGACCGGGGAGCTGTTTTTT.

The V and J genes are TRBV9 and TRBJ2-1; 16 nucleotides line up with TRBD2. This CDR3 has 15 amino acids. With 3 bases clipped from V and 13 bases from J, the junction kept 7 bases outside the gene matches. The germline gives CDR1 SGDLS, CDR2 YYNGEE. The CDR3 bases are TGTGCCAGCAGCGCGGGACTAGCGGGGGGGCAGGGTCAGTTCTTC. It translates to CASSAGLAGGQGQFF. Combining the CDR3 with reference TRBV9 and TRBJ2-1 gives the whole variable domain DSGVTQTPKHLITATGQRVTLRCSPRSGDLSVYWYQQSLDQGLQFLIQYYNGEERAKGNILERFSAQQFPDLHSELNLSSLELGDSALYFCASSAGLAGGQGQFFGPGTRLTVL.

This chain links TRBV6-5 with TRBJ2-7, with D uncertain. V shed 6 bases and J shed 6 bases, with 9 bases lying between them. Germline V gene lookup returns CDR1 MNHEY and CDR2 SVGAGI. The CDR3 extends over 11 amino acids. DNA of the CDR3: TGTGCCAGCAGAGTGGGCGTCGAGCAGTACGTC. Its protein product is CASRVGVEQYV.

The chain has TRBV5-8 and TRBJ2-2; D is perhaps TRBD1 (5 bases). The CDR3 extends over 16 amino acids. Germline V gene data show CDR1 as SGHTS and CDR2 as YDEGEE. Trimming pared 1 base from V and 7 bases from J, leaving 17 bases between. CDR3 sequence: CASSLWGISTVGELFF. The CDR3 region has the DNA TGTGCCAGCAGCTTGTGGGGCATTTCAACCGTCGGGGAGCTGTTTTTT.

The rearrangement joins TRBV7-6 to TRBJ2-5; 9 nucleotides match TRBD2. Germline V gene lookup returns CDR1 SGHVS and CDR2 FNYEAQ. The ends lost 3 bases at V and 4 bases at J; junction bases unmatched: 6. CDR3 length: 15 residues. CDR3 sequence: CASSLRRGGGETQYF. The CDR3 bases are TGTGCCAGCAGCTTGAGGCGGGGGGGCGGAGAGACCCAGTACTTC. Supplemented by reference TRBV7-6 and TRBJ2-5, the full variable domain reads GAGVSQSPRYKVTKRGQDVALRCDPISGHVSLYWYRQALGQGPEFLTYFNYEAQQDKSGLPNDRFSAERPEGSISTLTIQRTEQRDSAMYRCASSLRRGGGETQYFGPGTRLLVL.

This chain uses TRBV5-1 with TRBJ1-6; 7 positions match TRBD1. The CDR3 sequence is 15 residues long. The germline V gene has CDR1 SGHRS and CDR2 YFSETQ. The ends lost 4 bases at V and 10 bases at J; junction bases unmatched: 11. CDR3 in amino acids: CASSREKGARSPLHF. For the CDR3, the DNA is TGCGCCAGCAGCCGGGAAAAGGGGGCGAGATCACCCCTCCACTTT.

V usage is TRBV30 and J usage is TRBJ1-2; 8 positions agree with TRBD1. Germline V gives CDR1 GTSNPN, CDR2 SVGIG (reference sequence). V gave up 0 bases and J gave up 2 bases; unmatched junction bases: 8. The length of the CDR3 is 16 residues. CDR3 loop: CAWSVRTGLRNYGYTF. In DNA, the CDR3 is TGTGCCTGGAGTGTCCGGACAGGGTTGAGAAACTATGGCTACACCTTC.

V is TRBV14 and J is TRBJ2-6; D perhaps matches TRBD1 (5 bases). The CDR3 sequence is 16 residues long. The V gene lost 4 bases and the J gene lost 0 bases, with 10 bases spanning the gap. The germline CDR1 and CDR2 sequences are SGHDN and FVKESK. The chain's CDR3 is CASSPYTGSGANVLTF. In DNA, the CDR3 is TGTGCCAGCAGCCCGTATACAGGCTCTGGGGCCAACGTCCTGACTTTC. The variable domain in full, completed from reference TRBV14 and TRBJ2-6, reads EAGVTQFPSHSVIEKGQTVTLRCDPISGHDNLYWYRRVMGKEIKFLLHFVKESKQDESGMPNNRFLAERTGGTYSTLKVQPAELEDSGVYFCASSPYTGSGANVLTFGAGSRLTVL.

The chain carries TRBV6-6 and TRBJ2-1; TRBD1 aligns across 11 bases. The V gene end was trimmed by 6 bases and the J gene end by 9 bases; junction bases not matched to a gene: 10. CDR1 is MNHNY and CDR2 is SVGAGI in the germline V gene (reference sequence). This CDR3 has 15 amino acids. As DNA, the CDR3 is TGTGCCAGCAGCCTGGGACAGGGGGTCGACGCTGAGCAGTTCTTC. As protein: CASSLGQGVDAEQFF.